This is a list of T cell receptor beta chains from one sample in a study of blood T cell repertoires in COVID-19. Only in-frame clones appear in the TCRdb table, and some are missing; sequencing was by immunoSEQ multiplex PCR. Here the sample spans 120,000 to 150,000 clones, around 90% being singletons. Sequenced sample: peripheral blood. These receptor sequences come from a woman of 80 years or more with acute or convalescent COVID-19. Each CDR3 is given with its conserved first and last residue. D genes are given only for firm matches. Clone size is stated in some rows and not others, as once, few, many or a class when expanded.

d_gene	v_gene	j_gene	abundance	CDR3aa	CDR3nt
TRBD2	TRBV18	TRBJ2-5	once	CASSAYSGGQETQYF	TGTGCCAGCTCGGCCTATAGCGGGGGCCAAGAGACCCAGTACTTC
.	TRBV12-3/TRBV12-4	TRBJ2-7	.	CASSPSPYEQYF	TGTGCCAGCAGTCCATCCCCCTACGAGCAGTACTTC
TRBD1	TRBV9	TRBJ1-6	.	CASSAYGTANNSPLHF	TGTGCCAGCAGCGCCTACGGGACAGCAAATAATTCACCCCTCCACTTT
TRBD1	TRBV7-6	TRBJ2-2	.	CASSSGQGGTGELFF	TGTGCCAGCAGCTCGGGACAGGGTGGAACCGGGGAGCTGTTTTTT
.	TRBV7-9	TRBJ1-1	.	CATLDTYTEAFF	TGTGCCACCTTGGACACATACACTGAAGCTTTCTTT
TRBD1	TRBV5-1	TRBJ1-2	.	CASSLGDRANYGYTF	TGCGCCAGCAGCCTGGGGGACAGGGCAAACTATGGCTACACCTTC
.	TRBV20-1	TRBJ1-1	.	CKRVNTEAFF	TGCAAGAGAGTGAACACTGAAGCTTTCTTT
.	TRBV4-1	TRBJ1-2	few	CASSQVPGVSYGYTF	TGCGCCAGCAGCCAAGTCCCAGGGGTAAGCTATGGCTACACCTTC
.	TRBV5-6	TRBJ1-3	.	CASSLAGIGTIYF	TGTGCCAGCAGCTTGGCGGGGATTGGAACCATATATTTT
TRBD1	TRBV7-9	TRBJ1-2	.	CASSIQGVNYGYTF	TGTGCCAGCAGCATACAGGGGGTTAACTATGGCTACACCTTC
.	TRBV7-3	TRBJ2-3	.	CASSLSQGTDTQYF	TGTGCCAGCAGCTTATCCCAGGGCACAGATACGCAGTATTTT
.	TRBV12-5	TRBJ1-2	once	CASGLGPNYGYTF	TGTGCTAGTGGTTTGGGTCCGAACTATGGCTACACCTTC
.	TRBV4-2	TRBJ2-5	.	CASSRGLQETQYF	TGTGCCAGCAGCCGCGGGCTCCAAGAGACCCAGTACTTC
.	TRBV2	TRBJ1-6	once	CASSESTTNSPLHF	TGTGCCAGCAGTGAATCGACTACCAATTCACCCCTCCACTTT
TRBD1	TRBV18	TRBJ1-1	once	CASAGGLEAFF	TGTGCCAGCGCAGGGGGCCTTGAAGCTTTCTTT
TRBD2	TRBV19	TRBJ2-3	.	CASSMASGGLPISTDTQYF	TGTGCCAGTAGTATGGCTAGCGGGGGTCTACCTATTAGCACAGATACGCAGTATTTT
.	TRBV2	TRBJ1-2	.	CASSETDIYGYTF	TGTGCCAGCAGTGAAACAGATATTTATGGCTACACCTTC
.	TRBV11-1	TRBJ2-1	.	CASSPKTREWTNEQFF	TGTGCCAGCAGCCCCAAGACTAGGGAATGGACCAATGAGCAGTTCTTC
.	TRBV18	TRBJ1-1	.	CASSPSYGDTEAFF	TGTGCCAGCTCACCCTCTTATGGAGACACTGAAGCTTTCTTT
TRBD1	TRBV19	TRBJ1-2	.	CASSPQGADGYTF	TGTGCCAGTAGTCCACAGGGGGCTGATGGCTACACCTTC
.	TRBV2	TRBJ1-5	.	CASRRDTSNQPQHF	TGTGCCAGCAGGAGGGACACTAGCAATCAGCCCCAGCATTTT
.	TRBV11-1	TRBJ2-1	.	CASSLFRNEQFF	TGTGCCAGCAGCTTATTTCGCAATGAGCAGTTCTTC
.	TRBV5-1	TRBJ2-1	once	CASSFHSEVDNEQFF	TGCGCCAGCAGCTTCCATAGCGAGGTCGACAATGAGCAGTTCTTC
TRBD2	TRBV7-2	TRBJ2-5	.	CASSLRLAGETQYF	TGTGCCAGCAGCTTACGGCTAGCGGGTGAGACCCAGTACTTC
TRBD1	TRBV6-5	TRBJ1-5	.	CASSSGDRMNQPQHF	TGTGCCAGCAGTTCAGGGGACAGGATGAATCAGCCCCAGCATTTT
TRBD1	TRBV3-1/TRBV3-2	TRBJ1-4	.	CASSQDIGTAFATNEKLFF	TGTGCCAGCAGCCAAGACATAGGGACAGCGTTTGCAACTAATGAAAAACTGTTTTTT
TRBD1	TRBV9	TRBJ1-5	.	CASSAGTGVNQPQHF	TGTGCCAGCAGCGCGGGGACAGGGGTCAATCAGCCCCAGCATTTT